The subject of this entry is one T cell receptor (beta chain). TCRdb independently ran MiXCR on the 5' RACE reads; one entry per CDR3 protein. The table lists roughly 190,000 distinct CDR3 sequences, approximately 20% of them singletons, with 2% to 3% in the top ten. The sample originates from a study of T-cell memory formation after mild COVID-19. The CDR3 extends over 14 amino acids. V lost 1 base to trimming and J lost 5 bases, with 11 bases between them. Germline CDR1 is SEHNR and CDR2 is FQNEAQ (reference sequence). V usage is TRBV7-9 and J usage is TRBJ1-1; D not certain. The sequence came from an adult woman who had mild COVID-19 (a few samples of this study predate the infection). Cell type and time point are not known. The sample comprised PBMCs or a T cell subset sorted from them (not recorded which). The DNA for the CDR3 is TGTGCCAGCAGCTTAGATGTGGGGAGGACTGAAGCTTTCTTT. Its translation is CASSLDVGRTEAFF.